This T cell receptor beta chain originates from a study of blood T cell repertoires in COVID-19. Study context: PBMCs, B-cell-depleted T cells, or T cells provided the cDNA or gDNA that made up the material.

The V and J ends lost 8 bases and 5 bases, in that order; junction bases with no gene match: 2. The CDR3 has 12 residues. Germline lookup yields CDR1 MNHEY and CDR2 SVGAGI. The participants were between about 18 and 90 years old and came from about two dozen US areas. Self-reported history from a screening survey and questionnaire set each donor's cohort. Original analysis: Estimated nucleated cell counts came from reference gene primer amplification. Data came from immunoSEQ multiplex PCR; TCRdb stores just in-frame clones and leaves some out. The V and J calls and clone size come from that table; D and trimming were worked out from the DNA. The sample lists 220,000 or so clones; 75% to 90% were seen once.

This TCR was recovered from a young woman in a cohort exposed to, infected with or recovered from COVID-19 (not recorded which). The chain uses TRBV6-5 and TRBJ1-2; 10 positions match TRBD1. Specimen: PBMCs or T cells enriched from blood (not recorded which). DNA for the CDR3: TGTGCCAGCCGGGGACAGGGGTATGGCTACACCTTC. Its protein product is CASRGQGYGYTF.